The rows below give T cell receptor beta chains drawn from one sample of a study of blood T cell repertoires in COVID-19. Profiling relied on immunoSEQ multiplex PCR, and the TCRdb table lists in-frame clones only, not all of them. Among a few hundred thousand clones listed, almost 85% were seen once. The sample consisted of peripheral blood. The receptors come from a human donor in a cohort sampled during active COVID-19. Both conserved end residues are part of each CDR3.

TRBV7-3,TRBJ2-1,CASSFEGGSHNEQFF
TRBV24-1,TRBJ1-5,CATSDLEVRSRVNQPQHF
TRBV27,TRBJ2-1,CASSLRFRANEQFF
TRBV7-9,TRBJ1-2,CAGARTGEGYTF
TRBV3-1/TRBV3-2,TRBJ2-2,CASSQDRSSGAGELFF
TRBV6-5,TRBJ1-6,CASTRQGGGALHF
TRBV30,TRBJ1-4,CAWSPTGFDEKLFF
TRBV25-1,TRBJ2-2,CASSQAGTTNTGELFF
TRBV5-1,TRBJ1-4,CASSPGGAGGGEKLFF
TRBV7-3,TRBJ2-1,CASSRMTSAGEQFF
TRBV27,TRBJ2-2,CASSLSETGSGELFF
TRBV6-5,TRBJ1-2,CASRGVVREGYGYTF
TRBV27,TRBJ2-7,CASTYRRGGSYEQYF
TRBV2,TRBJ1-2,CASSIIRDRGVRGYTF
TRBV30,TRBJ2-5,CAWSPRETQYF
TRBV7-8,TRBJ1-1,CASSLVTAGAFF
TRBV5-1,TRBJ1-1,CASTREQMNTEAFF
TRBV27,TRBJ2-1,CASSPGTYNEQFF
TRBV12-3/TRBV12-4,TRBJ2-5,CASSSQVQETQYF
TRBV6-5,TRBJ1-1,CASSYGDRATEAFF
TRBV5-1,TRBJ2-7,CASSLGGPWTYEQYF
TRBV9,TRBJ2-3,CASSAGGAGGLSDTQYF
TRBV6-4,TRBJ2-1,CASSDSPGSDNEQFF
TRBV5-1,TRBJ2-2,CASSLEGATGELFF
TRBV2,TRBJ2-5,CASRRDSRETQYF
TRBV12-5,TRBJ1-2,CASDDGTGDGYTF
TRBV7-3,TRBJ2-2,CASSVTSGVNTGELFF
TRBV7-3,TRBJ2-7,CASSWAASYEQYF
TRBV4-1,TRBJ2-7,CASSTKEGVISYEQYF
TRBV24-1,TRBJ2-5,CATSDPGGQETQYF
TRBV19,TRBJ1-1,CASSIDLAVLSQDTEAFF
TRBV19,TRBJ1-1,CASTPGHNKEEAFF
TRBV19,TRBJ1-6,CASSSLRTMDRGNSPLHF
TRBV29-1,TRBJ1-2,CSVIRGGYGYTF
TRBV7-8,TRBJ1-1,CASSSSTGGVSAEAFF
TRBV7-9,TRBJ1-1,CASSLAAVLTEAFF
TRBV9,TRBJ1-2,CASSPRRQGFKFGYTF
TRBV7-9,TRBJ2-1,CASSATVYTFRNEQFF
TRBV29-1,TRBJ1-2,CSVGTEVYGYTF
TRBV19,TRBJ1-1,CASSIGRNTEAFF
TRBV18,TRBJ1-2,CASSPPGGSGYTF
TRBV7-9,TRBJ1-2,CASRVDRDYGYTF
TRBV28,TRBJ2-7,CASNFRDRFIYEQYF
TRBV5-6,TRBJ2-6,CASSLEQGSSGANVLTF
TRBV5-1,TRBJ1-4,CASSSQGGIEKLFF
TRBV5-6,TRBJ1-6,CASSLGDREYSPLHF
TRBV7-9,TRBJ2-1,CASSHPGASLLF
TRBV5-4,TRBJ1-2,CASSSKTGGNYGYTF
TRBV9,TRBJ2-7,CASSAWTGFSYEQYF
TRBV9,TRBJ2-5,CASSVAPPGLAVEETQYF
TRBV5-1,TRBJ1-2,CASSWRGGSGYTF
TRBV4-1,TRBJ1-2,CASSQLFDRDYTF
TRBV6-5,TRBJ2-5,CASSYFTSGRETQYF
TRBV30,TRBJ2-5,CAWSPDSGTQYF
TRBV4-2,TRBJ1-4,CASSQEGAAVPLF
TRBV7-9,TRBJ1-6,CASSSLRTGFNSPLHF
TRBV7-9,TRBJ2-1,CASSLEDRYNEQFF
TRBV2,TRBJ2-7,CASRAGGYEQYF
TRBV3-1/TRBV3-2,TRBJ2-7,CASSQGLDAYF
TRBV7-9,TRBJ1-1,CASSTRTGVNTEAFF